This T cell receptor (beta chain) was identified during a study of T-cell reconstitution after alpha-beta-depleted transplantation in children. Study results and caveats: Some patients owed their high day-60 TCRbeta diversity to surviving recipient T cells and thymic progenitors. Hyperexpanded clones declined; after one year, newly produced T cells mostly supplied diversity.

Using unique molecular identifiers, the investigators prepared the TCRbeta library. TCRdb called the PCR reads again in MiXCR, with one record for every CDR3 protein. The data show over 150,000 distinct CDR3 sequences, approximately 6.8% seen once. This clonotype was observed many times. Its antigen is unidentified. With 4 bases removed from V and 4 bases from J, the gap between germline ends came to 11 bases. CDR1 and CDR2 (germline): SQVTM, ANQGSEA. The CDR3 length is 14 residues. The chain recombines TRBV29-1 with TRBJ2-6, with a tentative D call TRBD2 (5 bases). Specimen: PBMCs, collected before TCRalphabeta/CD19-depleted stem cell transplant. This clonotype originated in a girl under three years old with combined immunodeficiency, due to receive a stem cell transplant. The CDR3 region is CSVGGVAGANVLTF. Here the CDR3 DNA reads TGCAGCGTTGGGGGAGTAGCAGGGGCCAACGTCCTGACTTTC.